This TCR beta chain derives from a study of CD4 T cells in relation to SARS-CoV-2 and coronaviruses. Before the COVID-19 pandemic, during about 2010-2019, CD4+ T cells were taken from unexposed donors. Study observations and caveats: This crossreactivity analysis covered spike protein alone, no other viral proteins. Monoreactive clones expanded significantly more to SARS-CoV-2 than crossreactive clones did.

Trimming took 6 bases from V and 4 from J, leaving 11 bases between them. The length of the CDR3 is 13 residues. Germline assignment: CDR1 SGHTA and CDR2 FQGTGA. This clone was seen a single time. Antigen specificity is unknown. Sequencing used immunoSEQ multiplex PCR; TCRdb keeps in-frame clones, though not all of them. This sample yields tens of thousands of clones, of which 93% are seen a single time; around 0.23% belongs to the top ten. The chain has TRBV7-3 and TRBJ2-3; D is undetermined. This receptor was obtained from a human donor in good health. The sequenced sample was naive CD4+ T cells from PBMCs. Subset reported: naive CD4+ T cells isolated by negative enrichment. CDR3 in amino acids: CASRVAVADTQYF. The CDR3 region has the DNA TGTGCCAGCAGGGTGGCAGTTGCAGATACGCAGTATTTT.